A selection of T cell receptor beta chains follows, all from one sample in a study of cytomegalovirus exposure and HLA in healthy donors. The protocol was immunoSEQ multiplex PCR, while the TCRdb copy is restricted to in-frame clones and leaves out a portion. The sample lists 90,000 or so clones; 60% to 80% were seen once. Input material: PBMCs. These receptors were obtained from a woman in her forties or fifties in good health and CMV-seropositive. Each CDR3 is given with its conserved first and last residue. The order of the fields is J gene, V gene, clone size, D gene, CDR3 protein, CDR3 DNA. A D gene is named only where the DNA matches it firmly. Clone size is not always given. Where it is, it says once, few, many or a class for expanded clones.

TRBJ2-7	TRBV6-1	-	TRBD2	CASASILAGDYEQYF	TGTGCCAGCGCCTCGATTCTAGCGGGAGACTACGAGCAGTACTTC
TRBJ2-7	TRBV15	few	-	CATSRDPGDEQYF	TGTGCCACCAGCAGAGATCCGGGGGACGAGCAGTACTTC
TRBJ1-3	TRBV9	-	-	CASSVGSSGNTIYF	TGTGCCAGCAGCGTAGGGAGCTCTGGAAACACCATATATTTT
TRBJ1-1	TRBV10-1	-	-	CASSGGGFESKAFF	TGCGCCAGCAGCGGAGGAGGGTTTGAAAGTAAAGCTTTCTTT
TRBJ1-3	TRBV28	few	-	CASGSGRNTIYF	TGTGCCAGCGGTAGTGGTCGAAACACCATATATTTT
TRBJ2-7	TRBV11-2	-	-	CASSLSGDLYEQYF	TGTGCCAGCAGCTTATCTGGAGATCTTTACGAGCAGTACTTC
TRBJ2-3	TRBV19	few	TRBD1	CASSITGQGATDTQYF	TGTGCCAGTAGTATTACGGGACAGGGGGCAACAGATACGCAGTATTTT
TRBJ1-6	TRBV7-2	-	-	CASSFGGGAYNSPLHF	TGTGCCAGCAGCTTCGGAGGAGGCGCCTATAATTCACCCCTCCACTTT
TRBJ2-7	TRBV7-9	-	-	CSSSATGYEQYF	TGTTCCAGCAGCGCTACAGGGTACGAGCAGTACTTC
TRBJ1-3	TRBV13	-	-	CASSPPPSSGNTIYF	TGTGCCAGCAGCCCGCCCCCGAGCTCTGGAAACACCATATATTTT
TRBJ1-6	TRBV7-9	-	-	CASTNSAGVGSPLHF	TGTGCCAGCACCAATTCAGCGGGTGTGGGTTCACCCCTCCACTTT
TRBJ1-5	TRBV28	once	-	CASIIRGAGAQPQHF	TGTGCCAGCATTATTAGGGGTGCAGGCGCTCAGCCCCAGCATTTT
TRBJ1-4	TRBV6-1	-	-	CASSEGYSSGKLFF	TGTGCCAGCAGTGAAGGGTACTCATCTGGAAAACTGTTTTTT
TRBJ2-7	TRBV13	-	TRBD1	CASSLRTGDEQYF	TGTGCCAGCAGCCTCCGGACAGGGGACGAGCAGTACTTC
TRBJ1-1	TRBV4-1	-	-	CASSRVEATEAFF	TGCGCCAGCAGCCGGGTAGAGGCCACTGAAGCTTTCTTT
TRBJ2-5	TRBV29-1	-	-	CSVVDRNRKETQYF	TGCAGCGTCGTAGACAGGAATCGTAAAGAGACCCAGTACTTC
TRBJ1-1	TRBV2	once	-	CASKVLGANTEAFF	TGTGCCAGCAAGGTCCTGGGGGCGAACACTGAAGCTTTCTTT
TRBJ1-2	TRBV4-1	few	-	CASSQDPLYGYTF	TGCGCCAGCAGCCAAGACCCCCTCTATGGCTACACCTTC
TRBJ2-1	TRBV10-3	-	-	CATAGGSYNEQFF	TGTGCCACCGCCGGTGGTTCCTACAATGAGCAGTTCTTC
TRBJ1-2	TRBV29-1	few	TRBD1	CSVDPGQGGDGYTF	TGCAGCGTTGATCCCGGACAGGGAGGAGATGGCTACACCTTC
TRBJ2-3	TRBV7-7	-	-	CASSLGGQNTDTQYF	TGTGCTAGCAGCTTAGGGGGACAAAACACAGATACGCAGTATTTT
TRBJ2-1	TRBV10-3	few	-	CAISEPQQGVHEQFF	TGTGCCATCAGTGAGCCCCAACAGGGCGTCCATGAGCAGTTCTTC
TRBJ1-5	TRBV27	-	-	CASTSRPGVQPQHF	TGTGCCAGCACGTCCCGGCCAGGGGTTCAGCCCCAGCATTTT
TRBJ2-5	TRBV9	-	TRBD1	CASSVRQGARETQYF	TGTGCCAGCAGCGTCCGACAGGGGGCGCGGGAGACCCAGTACTTC
TRBJ1-1	TRBV18	-	-	CASSRRLNTEAFF	TGTGCCAGCTCACGGAGGTTGAACACTGAAGCTTTCTTT
TRBJ2-3	TRBV13	-	TRBD1	CASSLLGQLTDTQYF	TGTGCCAGCAGCTTACTGGGACAGCTCACAGATACGCAGTATTTT
TRBJ2-7	TRBV5-6	-	TRBD1	CASSLVGDRYAYEQYF	TGTGCCAGCAGCTTGGTAGGGGACAGGTACGCCTACGAGCAGTACTTC
TRBJ1-1	TRBV5-4	few	-	CASSPEDSMNTEAFF	TGTGCCAGCAGCCCCGAGGACAGCATGAACACTGAAGCTTTCTTT
TRBJ2-1	TRBV5-4	-	TRBD2	CASSWGLAGDNEQFF	TGTGCCAGCAGCTGGGGACTAGCGGGAGACAATGAGCAGTTCTTC
TRBJ1-1	TRBV5-4	few	-	CASTLRENTEAFF	TGTGCCAGCACACTCAGGGAGAACACTGAAGCTTTCTTT
TRBJ1-1	TRBV5-1	-	-	CASSLAGVLTEAFF	TGCGCCAGCAGCTTGGCCGGGGTTTTAACTGAAGCTTTCTTT
TRBJ2-5	TRBV9	-	-	CASSVEPGLGTQYF	TGTGCCAGCAGCGTAGAGCCAGGGCTAGGGACCCAGTACTTC
TRBJ1-3	TRBV7-2	once	-	CASSRVSWDTIYF	TGTGCCAGCAGCCGGGTTTCCTGGGACACCATATATTTT
TRBJ2-7	TRBV5-1	-	TRBD1	CASSFSPGQPYEQYF	TGCGCCAGCAGCTTCTCCCCGGGACAGCCCTACGAGCAGTACTTC
TRBJ1-2	TRBV5-8	-	TRBD1	CASSKDRVLGGYTF	TGTGCCAGCAGCAAGGACAGGGTTCTCGGTGGCTACACCTTC
TRBJ2-3	TRBV2	-	TRBD1	CASSARQGGTDTQYF	TGTGCCAGCAGTGCTCGACAGGGTGGGACAGATACGCAGTATTTT
TRBJ2-3	TRBV4-2	-	TRBD2	CASSGLEPTDTQYF	TGTGCCAGCAGCGGACTAGAACCCACAGATACGCAGTATTTT
TRBJ1-1	TRBV30	-	-	CAWGVRGAFF	TGTGCCTGGGGAGTCCGGGGAGCTTTCTTT
TRBJ2-3	TRBV10-3	-	TRBD2	CAISGRSTDTQYF	TGTGCCATCAGCGGGAGGAGCACAGATACGCAGTATTTT
TRBJ2-3	TRBV7-9	-	-	CASSYWRDDTDTQYF	TGTGCCAGCAGCTACTGGCGGGACGACACAGATACGCAGTATTTT
TRBJ2-4	TRBV7-3	-	TRBD2	CASSSTREGIQYF	TGTGCCAGCAGCTCCACCAGGGAGGGCATTCAGTACTTC
TRBJ2-3	TRBV27	-	-	CASRKPGLSTDTQYF	TGTGCCAGCAGAAAGCCGGGACTCAGCACAGATACGCAGTATTTT
TRBJ2-7	TRBV12-5	-	TRBD1	CASGFHKPGQGYYEQYF	TGTGCTAGTGGTTTCCACAAACCGGGACAGGGGTACTACGAGCAGTACTTC
TRBJ2-1	TRBV9	-	TRBD2	CASSFHSGRAYNEQFF	TGTGCCAGCAGCTTTCATAGCGGGAGGGCCTACAATGAGCAGTTCTTC
TRBJ2-2	TRBV7-3	-	-	CASSLSGSGAGELFF	TGTGCCAGCAGCTTAAGTGGGAGTGGAGCCGGGGAGCTGTTTTTT
TRBJ2-5	TRBV7-7	-	-	CASSLNLRETQYF	TGTGCCAGCAGCTTAAACCTACGGGAGACCCAGTACTTC
TRBJ1-2	TRBV28	-	-	CASMTLGGPGGYTF	TGTGCCAGCATGACCCTCGGGGGGCCGGGTGGCTACACCTTC
TRBJ1-2	TRBV5-4	-	TRBD1	CASSSFRDREFGGYTF	TGTGCCAGCAGCTCATTCCGGGACAGGGAATTTGGTGGCTACACCTTC
TRBJ2-7	TRBV28	-	-	CASTRGQYEQYF	TGTGCCAGTACCAGGGGACAATACGAGCAGTACTTC
TRBJ2-1	TRBV7-9	-	TRBD2	CASIHSGRLSYNEQFF	TGTGCCAGCATACATAGCGGGAGGCTCTCCTACAATGAGCAGTTCTTC
TRBJ2-1	TRBV10-3	-	TRBD1	CAINRGGGQGSNEQFF	TGTGCCATCAATAGAGGGGGGGGACAGGGCTCCAATGAGCAGTTCTTC
TRBJ2-1	TRBV11-2	-	-	CASSLGGSNPFWNEQFF	TGTGCCAGCAGCTTAGGGGGCAGTAACCCGTTTTGGAATGAGCAGTTCTTC
TRBJ2-1	TRBV6-5	-	TRBD2	CASSFPGASGRGEFF	TGTGCCAGCAGTTTTCCGGGGGCTAGCGGGAGAGGGGAGTTCTTC